This T cell receptor beta chain came from a study of blood T cell repertoires in COVID-19 (dated by TCRdb to the early 2020s). Context from the whole study: The collaborator samples originated in the United States, Italy and Spain and spanned the acute and convalescent phases of COVID-19. The material from the prospective study consisted of cDNA or gDNA derived from T cells, B-cell-depleted T cells, or PBMCs. Deeply sampled blood TCRbeta repertoires from subjects exposed to, actively infected with, or recovered from COVID-19 were included in the dataset. The repertoires were released in a freely available public database intended as a resource for research on the immune response to SARS-CoV-2. Samples were obtained from the ongoing ImmuneRACE study (first 160 participants) and from some 1,200 subjects provided by 6 global collaborators. A de-identified subject ID, COVID-19 status, age in years and sex were almost always included in the sample metadata. HLA class I and class II types, where available, came from metadata supplied by the sample provider rather than from assay-based typing.

From the cysteine through the phenylalanine, the CDR3 covers 15 amino acids. Only CDR3 DNA is held: 45 bases, read in frame from base 1. V loses 3 bases of germline sequence and J loses 2 bases, and the interval between the two ends is 14 bases. CDR1 and CDR2 are drawn from the germline V gene (reference sequence): DFQATT, SNEGSKA. Of note for this clone: No cognate antigen has been identified for it. Within one base of it there is no much larger clone, and no base qualities were kept.

The immunoSEQ Assay, a bias-controlled multiplex PCR, was used to amplify TCRbeta CDR3 regions from genomic DNA. The authors' analysis ran thus. Within the assay, amplification of reference gene primers was used to estimate how many nucleated cells each sample contained. To quantify the absolute abundance of each unique TCRbeta CDR3 rearrangement, sequence reads were collapsed and filtered. For each sample, productive Simpson clonality was calculated as the square root of Simpson's diversity index across productive rearrangements. Not all clones reach the TCRdb copy of this immuneACCESS table, which keeps in-frame sequences only. Checked studies attribute under half of the gap to unresolved V genes and leave the rest unexplained. V and J calls plus clone size are reproduced from that table; the DNA served to infer D and trimming. The sample table shows more than 100,000 clones, and more than 80% are seen once. The ten biggest clones cover around 13% of the sample.

The collaborating institutions used their own protocols to collect whole blood in K2EDTA tubes. For TCRbeta analysis, collaborator samples were shipped as frozen whole blood, as isolated PBMCs, or as DNA extracted from either sample type. Summary of the overall study and its limitations: How much clinical and demographic metadata was included differed by source and by participant, and the metadata was provided uncurated.

In this chain, TRBV20-1 is recombined with TRBJ2-1, with TRBD1 perhaps the D gene, on 6 matching bases. This receptor was obtained from a human donor in a cohort sampled during active COVID-19. Sequenced material: peripheral blood. The nucleotide sequence is TGCAGTGCTAGTGACTGGGACAACCCCTACAATGAGCAGTTCTTC. This yields the protein CSASDWDNPYNEQFF.